The 28 T cell receptor beta chains below come from one sample, sequenced in a study of blood T cell repertoires in COVID-19. Clones were read by immunoSEQ multiplex PCR, and TCRdb kept only the in-frame ones, dropping some. The data hold over 300,000 clones, with around 89% observed a single time. Sequencing was performed on PBMCs or T cells enriched from blood (not recorded which). These receptors all come from a woman in her thirties with acute COVID-19.

The gene calls are TRBV21-1 and TRBJ1-2. TRBV21-1 constitutes a pseudogene. This CDR3 is built from 19 residues. CDR3 nucleotide sequence: TGTGCCAGCAGCCAAACCCGAAGACGGTCGGGGGGCTCTAACTATGGCTACACCTTC. Translated, it gives CASSQTRRRSGGSNYGYTF.

The chain couples TRBV2 to TRBJ1-1, with unresolved D. Germline V gene lookup returns CDR1 SNHLY and CDR2 FYNNEI. The V end lost 8 bases, the J end lost 2 bases, and 12 bases lay between the germline ends. There are 13 residues in the CDR3. CDR3 sequence (DNA): TGTGCCAGCGGAGGGAATTCAAACACTGAAGCTTTCTTT. This encodes CASGGNSNTEAFF.

This rearrangement joins TRBV18 to TRBJ1-6, with TRBD1 identical over 7 bases. CDR1 is KGHSH and CDR2 is LQKENI in the germline V gene. V dropped 8 bases and J dropped 4; count of bases not matched to a gene: 5. The CDR3 has 14 amino acids. Here the CDR3 reads CASTGTAYNSPLHF. The CDR3 nucleotides are TGTGCCAGCACTGGGACAGCTTATAATTCACCCCTCCACTTT.

The rearrangement links TRBV11-2 to TRBJ1-2; 9 nucleotides align to TRBD1. There are 15 residues in the CDR3. The V gene's germline CDR1 is SGHAT and CDR2 FQNNGV. The V gene end was trimmed by 5 bases and the J gene end by 5 bases; junction bases not matched to a gene: 9. In nucleotides, the CDR3 is TGTGCCAGCAGCGCTACTACAGGGGGCGGTTATGGCTACACCTTC. Translating gives CASSATTGGGYGYTF.

This chain's CDR3 is CASSTPAGGPSEQFF. Here the CDR3 DNA reads TGTGCCAGCAGTACACCAGCGGGGGGGCCAAGTGAGCAGTTCTTC. This rearrangement joins TRBV6-2 or TRBV6-3 to TRBJ2-1; 10 nucleotides match TRBD2. The CDR3 length is 15 residues. Unmatched junction bases numbered 10, after V lost 5 bases and J lost 9 bases. Per germline, CDR1 MNHEY and CDR2 SVGEGT.

The chain links TRBV18 to TRBJ1-5; no clear D. V lost 6 bases and J 0 bases, leaving 9 bases between the germline ends. The CDR3 contains 14 residues. Looked up from germline, CDR1 is KGHSH and CDR2 is LQKENI. The CDR3 region has the DNA TGTGCCAGCTCTAACACAGATAGCAATCAGCCCCAGCATTTT. Translation: CASSNTDSNQPQHF.

This rearrangement joins TRBV15 to TRBJ1-6; 8 bases are a match to TRBD1. CDR3 length: 19 residues. CDR1 is LNHNV, CDR2 YYDKDF, per germline (reference sequence). Trimming removed 0 bases from V and 5 bases from J; junction bases left unmatched: 12. The CDR3: CATSRDRDRRTPNNSPLHF. The CDR3 DNA follows: TGTGCCACCAGCAGAGACCGGGACAGGCGAACTCCGAATAATTCACCCCTCCACTTT.

This clone was seen ten or more times. The chain joins TRBV7-9 to TRBJ2-2; 7 bases are a match to TRBD1. Germline CDR1 reads SEHNR; CDR2 reads FQNEAQ (reference sequence). CDR3 length equals 14 residues. The J segment lost 3 bases and the V segment lost 3 bases, leaving 1 base of the junction unmatched. For the CDR3, the DNA is TGTGCCAGCAGCTTCGACAGGGACACCGGGGAGCTGTTTTTT. Translated: CASSFDRDTGELFF.

The chain combines TRBV5-1 with TRBJ1-1, with 9 bases matching TRBD1. The CDR3 covers 16 residues. Germline CDR1 reads SGHRS; CDR2 reads YFSETQ. V was pared by 0 bases and J by 5 bases, with 8 bases of the junction left unmatched. The CDR3 region is CASSLEGTGSGTEAFF. The DNA for the CDR3 is TGCGCCAGCAGCTTGGAAGGGACAGGGAGTGGAACTGAAGCTTTCTTT.

The V call is TRBV15, the J call TRBJ2-7, with 7 nucleotides matching TRBD2. In germline, CDR1 is LNHNV, CDR2 YYDKDF (reference sequence). With V trimmed by 6 bases and J by 5 bases, 10 bases remained unmatched. CDR3 length: 14 amino acids. This CDR3 reads CATRLGGISNEQYF. The DNA for the CDR3 is TGTGCCACCAGGCTGGGAGGGATCAGCAACGAGCAGTACTTC.

The V call is TRBV11-2, the J call TRBJ1-1; 9 bases agree with TRBD1. The CDR3 is 15 residues long. Germline CDR1 is SGHAT and CDR2 is FQNNGV. The ends lost 0 bases at V and 5 bases at J; junction bases unmatched: 4. CDR3 DNA: TGTGCCAGCAGCTTAGACGGGACAGGGAATACTGAAGCTTTCTTT. The encoded protein is CASSLDGTGNTEAFF.

This chain connects TRBV6-5 to TRBJ1-2, with a tentative D call TRBD1 (5 bases). Germline lookup yields CDR1 MNHEY and CDR2 SVGAGI. This CDR3 comprises 13 residues. V lost 7 bases and J lost 8, with 17 bases in between. The CDR3 is CASTRAPTEGYTF. The CDR3 DNA sequence: TGTGCCAGCACCAGGGCCCCGACGGAGGGCTACACCTTC.

This rearrangement joins TRBV6-5 to TRBJ2-7; D is unresolved. V was clipped by 6 bases and J by 6 bases, with 9 bases between them. Germline loops: CDR1 MNHEY, CDR2 SVGAGI. The CDR3 has 11 amino acids. CDR3 DNA: TGTGCCAGCAGCACTCAGCGCGAGCAGTACTTC. Its translation: CASSTQREQYF.

This clone showed up just a few times. This chain joins TRBV5-1 and TRBJ2-1, with unresolved D. Germline loops: CDR1 SGHRS, CDR2 YFSETQ. The ends were cut back, 4 bases at V and 6 bases at J, with 5 bases in the middle. The CDR3 runs 11 residues. The CDR3 nucleotides are TGCGCCAGCAGCGAGGTCAATGAGCAGTTCTTC. Translation gives CASSEVNEQFF.

This chain links TRBV5-1 with TRBJ2-3; D might be TRBD1 (6 bases). The CDR3 spans 15 residues. The V end lost 2 bases, the J end lost 0 bases, and 10 bases lay between the germline ends. Germline CDR1 is SGHRS and CDR2 is YFSETQ. The CDR3 protein is CASSFRTASTDTQYF. The CDR3 region has the DNA TGCGCCAGCAGCTTCCGGACAGCTAGCACAGATACGCAGTATTTT.

The chain employs TRBV9 and TRBJ2-3; 13 bases align to TRBD2. Germline V CDR1 and CDR2: SGDLS, YYNGEE. After removal of 4 bases from V and 2 bases from J, the junction contained 10 bases not matched to a gene. The CDR3 has 18 amino acids. CDR3 residues: CASSFGLAGARITDTQYF. Written as DNA, the CDR3 is TGTGCCAGCAGCTTCGGACTAGCGGGGGCCCGAATCACAGATACGCAGTATTTT.

This chain connects TRBV6-6 to TRBJ1-1; D is uncertain. The V end was cut by 4 bases, the J end by 2 bases, with 11 bases between. The CDR3 runs to 14 residues. The germline gives CDR1 MNHNY, CDR2 SVGAGI (reference sequence). The CDR3 here is CASSSEEGNTEAFF. CDR3 DNA sequence: TGTGCCAGCAGTTCCGAGGAGGGTAACACTGAAGCTTTCTTT.

The CDR3 loop is CAIGTGSNQPQHF. DNA for the CDR3: TGTGCTATAGGGACAGGGAGCAATCAGCCCCAGCATTTT. This chain connects TRBV28 to TRBJ1-5; 9 bases are shared with TRBD1. CDR1 MDHEN and CDR2 SYDVKM come from the germline V gene. This CDR3 is 13 amino acids long.

The rearrangement links TRBV6-5 to TRBJ1-1; 11 bases are a match to TRBD1. Germline lookup yields CDR1 MNHEY and CDR2 SVGAGI. Trimming at V came to 6 bases and at J to 5 bases, leaving 8 bases not matched to a gene. CDR3 size: 15 residues. The CDR3 region is CASRDRGLGVTEAFF. The CDR3, as DNA: TGTGCCAGCAGGGACAGGGGGCTAGGAGTGACTGAAGCTTTCTTT.

CDR3 nucleotide sequence: TGTGCCAGTAGTTTCCGGACAGAAAACACTGAAGCTTTCTTT. This gives the protein CASSFRTENTEAFF. This chain connects TRBV19 to TRBJ1-1, with D possibly matching TRBD1 (6 bases). The length of the CDR3 is 14 residues. The ends were cut back, 5 bases at V and 2 bases at J, with 12 bases in the middle. Germline loops: CDR1 LNHDA, CDR2 SQIVND (reference sequence).

CDR3 nucleotide sequence: TGTGCCAGCAGCTTTGGGGGTAGCGGGGGGCCGAGAACAGATACGCAGTATTTT. As protein: CASSFGGSGGPRTDTQYF. The V and J genes are TRBV4-2 and TRBJ2-3; TRBD2 matches 10 bases. Germline V lookup: CDR1 LGHNA, CDR2 YNFKEQ. V lost 5 bases to trimming and J lost 3 bases; unmatched junction nucleotides: 14. The CDR3 is made up of 18 amino acids.

V gene TRBV27 combines with J gene TRBJ1-1; 8 nucleotides align to TRBD1. V lost 0 bases to trimming and J lost 4 bases; unmatched junction nucleotides: 7. The CDR3 sequence is 16 residues long. CDR1 is MNHEY, CDR2 SMNVEV, per germline (reference sequence). CDR3 sequence: CASSLSPGGRSTEAFF. CDR3 nucleotides: TGTGCCAGCAGTTTATCCCCAGGGGGCAGGAGCACTGAAGCTTTCTTT.

There are a few counts of this clone. Other DNA sequences in the same sample also yield this CDR3. The chain carries TRBV18 and TRBJ1-5; D unclear. Germline-derived CDR1 and CDR2 are KGHSH and LQKENI. The CDR3 runs 15 residues. Trimming took 2 bases from V and 4 from J, leaving 12 bases between them. In DNA form, the CDR3 reads TGTGCCAGCTCACCAGACCGGGGAGGGAATCAGCCCCAGCATTTT. This codes for CASSPDRGGNQPQHF.

The chain links TRBV5-1 to TRBJ2-7; possibly TRBD1 for D (5 bases). CDR1 and CDR2 (germline): SGHRS, YFSETQ. The length of the CDR3 is 15 residues. Trimming took 2 bases from V and 6 from J, leaving 18 bases between them. The CDR3: CASSLGGRGGVEQYF. The CDR3 DNA sequence: TGCGCCAGCAGCTTAGGTGGTAGGGGTGGAGTCGAGCAGTACTTC.

The chain employs TRBV11-2 and TRBJ1-1, with TRBD1 identical over 10 bases. Germline V gives CDR1 SGHAT, CDR2 FQNNGV. The V gene end was trimmed by 4 bases and the J gene end by 7 bases; junction bases not matched to a gene: 21. The CDR3 totals 19 residues. The CDR3 DNA reads TGTGCCAGCAGCTCAACCTGGACAGGGGGTAATTGGGGAAGGGGTGAAGCTTTCTTT. It yields the protein CASSSTWTGGNWGRGEAFF.

The chain has TRBV7-9 and TRBJ1-4, with D possibly matching TRBD1 (6 bases). This CDR3 has 17 residues. V was cut by 5 bases and J by 0 bases, with 16 bases left in between. Germline V gene lookup returns CDR1 SEHNR and CDR2 FQNEAQ (reference sequence). The CDR3 nucleotides are TGTGCCAGCAGCCACCGGGGCGGACAGACAACTAATGAAAAACTGTTTTTT. This codes for CASSHRGGQTTNEKLFF.

This clone was recorded only once. V gene TRBV3-1 (or the pseudogene TRBV3-2) combines with J gene TRBJ2-1, with 9 positions matching TRBD1. This CDR3 has 16 amino acids. With V trimmed by 1 base and J by 9 bases, 10 bases remained unmatched. Germline V gene data show CDR1 as LGHDT and CDR2 as YNNKEL (reference sequence). CDR3 residues: CASSQAAGQGGGEQFF. CDR3 bases: TGTGCCAGCAGCCAAGCCGCGGGACAGGGAGGAGGTGAGCAGTTCTTC.

The V call is TRBV18, the J call TRBJ1-1, with D possibly being TRBD1 (5 bases). The CDR3 covers 16 residues. Between the trimmed V and J ends, which lost 3 bases and 1 base, there was a span of 15 bases. Germline V gene sequence: CDR1 KGHSH, CDR2 LQKENI. The CDR3 nucleotides read TGTGCCAGCTCACCGCTGGGGGGGGAAAAGAACACTGAAGCTTTCTTT. It yields the protein CASSPLGGEKNTEAFF. Full variable domain (rest looked up from reference TRBV18 and TRBJ1-1): NAGVMQNPRHLVRRRGQEARLRCSPMKGHSHVYWYRQLPEEGLKFMVYLQKENIIDESGMPKERFSAEFPKEGPSILRIQQVVRGDSAAYFCASSPLGGEKNTEAFFGQGTRLTVV.